These T cell receptor beta chains were read from a single sample in a study of blood T cell repertoires in COVID-19. Sequenced by immunoSEQ multiplex PCR; TCRdb stores in-frame clones only, minus some. Of roughly 15,000 clones in the sample, 83% were seen once. Sequenced sample: peripheral blood. The receptors shown here come from a woman aged 55-69 years with acute or convalescent COVID-19. Each CDR3 is given with its conserved first and last residue. A D gene is named only where the DNA matches it firmly. Size values are once, few and many counts, or a class for expanded clones, and some rows have none.

.	TRBV10-3	few	TRBJ1-4	CAISESLGRGEKLFF	TGTGCCATCAGTGAGTCGTTGGGGCGCGGTGAAAAACTGTTTTTT
TRBD2	TRBV5-1	.	TRBJ2-1	CASSSDTSGREQFF	TGCGCCAGCAGCTCCGATACTAGCGGGAGGGAGCAGTTCTTC
TRBD1	TRBV10-3	.	TRBJ2-3	CASLPGQGSTDTQYF	TGTGCCAGCCTGCCGGGACAGGGGAGCACAGATACGCAGTATTTT
.	TRBV9	.	TRBJ1-3	CASSSQERGNTIYF	TGTGCCAGCAGCTCACAGGAGAGGGGGAACACCATATATTTT
TRBD2	TRBV5-6	.	TRBJ2-7	CASSLELAPPGEQYF	TGTGCCAGCAGCTTGGAACTAGCGCCCCCGGGGGAGCAGTACTTC
.	TRBV19	.	TRBJ1-2	CASSIQGRGYTF	TGTGCCAGTAGTATACAGGGGAGAGGCTACACCTTC
TRBD1	TRBV5-4	.	TRBJ2-7	CASSSVGQGDEQYF	TGTGCCAGCAGCTCGGTAGGACAGGGAGACGAGCAGTACTTC
.	TRBV3-1/TRBV3-2	.	TRBJ2-7	CASSQFLRGSSYEQYF	TGTGCCAGCAGCCAATTTCTAAGGGGGAGCTCCTACGAGCAGTACTTC
TRBD1	TRBV5-5	.	TRBJ2-6	CASSLITDRASSGANVLTF	TGTGCCAGCAGCCTGATAACCGACAGGGCGAGCTCTGGGGCCAACGTCCTGACTTTC
.	TRBV29-1	.	TRBJ2-7	CSVKDTGSYEQYF	TGCAGCGTTAAAGACACCGGCTCCTACGAGCAGTACTTC
.	TRBV5-6	.	TRBJ2-5	CASSIASGETQYF	TGTGCCAGCAGTATAGCGTCCGGAGAGACCCAGTACTTC
TRBD1	TRBV2	.	TRBJ1-5	CASRDGTGDSQPQHF	TGTGCCAGCAGGGACGGGACAGGGGATTCCCAGCCCCAGCATTTT
TRBD1	TRBV5-1	.	TRBJ2-4	CASRTTGGDMHF	TGCGCCAGCAGGACGACAGGGGGCGATATGCACTTC
.	TRBV2	.	TRBJ1-3	CASSDAGAGNTIYF	TGTGCCAGCAGTGATGCGGGGGCTGGAAACACCATATATTTT
.	TRBV7-2	.	TRBJ2-7	CASSPPAAGKQYF	TGTGCCAGCAGCCCCCCGGCGGCTGGAAAGCAGTACTTC
TRBD1	TRBV7-2	.	TRBJ1-1	CASSPYDRERGTEAFF	TGTGCCAGCAGCCCCTACGACAGGGAAAGGGGCACTGAAGCTTTCTTT
TRBD1	TRBV5-1	.	TRBJ1-2	CASSLLTGGENGYTF	TGCGCCAGCAGCTTGTTAACAGGGGGCGAAAATGGCTACACCTTC
TRBD2	TRBV28	few	TRBJ2-1	CASSNTLAGGPFGDEQFF	TGTGCCAGCAGTAATACACTAGCGGGAGGGCCTTTCGGTGATGAGCAGTTCTTC